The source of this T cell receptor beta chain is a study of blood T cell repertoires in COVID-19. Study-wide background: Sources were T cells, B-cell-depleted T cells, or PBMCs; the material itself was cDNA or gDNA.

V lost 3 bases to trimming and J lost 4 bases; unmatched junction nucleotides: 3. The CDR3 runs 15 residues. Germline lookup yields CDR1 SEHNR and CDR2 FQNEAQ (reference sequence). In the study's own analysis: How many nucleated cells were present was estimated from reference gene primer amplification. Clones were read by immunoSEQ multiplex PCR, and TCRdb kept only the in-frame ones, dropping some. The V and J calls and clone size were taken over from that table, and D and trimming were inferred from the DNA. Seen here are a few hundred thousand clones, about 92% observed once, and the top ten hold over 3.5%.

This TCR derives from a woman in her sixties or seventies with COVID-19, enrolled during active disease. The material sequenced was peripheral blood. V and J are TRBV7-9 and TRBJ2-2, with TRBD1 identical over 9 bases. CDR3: CASSLGTGSTGELFF. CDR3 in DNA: TGTGCCAGCAGCTTGGGGACAGGGTCCACCGGGGAGCTGTTTTTT.